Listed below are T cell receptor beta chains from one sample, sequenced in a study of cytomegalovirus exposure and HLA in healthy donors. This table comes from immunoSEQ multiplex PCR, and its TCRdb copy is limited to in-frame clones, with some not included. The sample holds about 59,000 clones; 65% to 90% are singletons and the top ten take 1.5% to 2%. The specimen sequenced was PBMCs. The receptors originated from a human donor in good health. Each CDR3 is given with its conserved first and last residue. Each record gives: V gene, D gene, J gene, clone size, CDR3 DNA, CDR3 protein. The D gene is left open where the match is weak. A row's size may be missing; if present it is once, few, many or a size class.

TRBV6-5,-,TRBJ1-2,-,TGTGCCAGCAGTCCAATGGGCCACACTAACTATGGCTACACCTTC,CASSPMGHTNYGYTF
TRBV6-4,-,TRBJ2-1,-,TGTGCCAGCAGTGACTCGACTCACAATGAGCAGTTCTTC,CASSDSTHNEQFF
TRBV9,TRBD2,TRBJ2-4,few,TGTGCCAGCAGCGTAGAAGGGACTAGGGGCAAAAACATTCAGTACTTC,CASSVEGTRGKNIQYF
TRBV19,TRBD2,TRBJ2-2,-,TGTGCCAGTCACCGACTAGCGGGAGTCACCGGGGAGCTGTTTTTT,CASHRLAGVTGELFF
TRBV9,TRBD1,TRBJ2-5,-,TGTGCCAGCAGCGTAGTCGGACAGGGTCCCCAAGAGACCCAGTACTTC,CASSVVGQGPQETQYF
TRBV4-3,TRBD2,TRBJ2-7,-,TGCGCCAGCAGCCAAGATCGGCGGGGGGACTACGAGCAGTACTTC,CASSQDRRGDYEQYF
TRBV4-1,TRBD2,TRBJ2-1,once,TGCGCCAGCAGCCTTAGGACTAGCGAATTACTAAAGGAATCCTACAATGAGCAGTTCTTC,CASSLRTSELLKESYNEQFF
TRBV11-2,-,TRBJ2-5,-,TGTGCCAGCAGCTTAAACGTCCCAGGGTATTCCCAAGAGACCCAGTACTTC,CASSLNVPGYSQETQYF
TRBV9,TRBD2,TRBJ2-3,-,TGTGCCAGCAGCGCCCTAGCGGGAGCGGGCGCAGATACGCAGTATTTT,CASSALAGAGADTQYF
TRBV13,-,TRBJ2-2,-,TGTGCCAGCAGCTACCGGAGACTAGGGAATATCGGGGAGCTGTTTTTT,CASSYRRLGNIGELFF
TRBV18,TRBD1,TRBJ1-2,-,TGTGCCAGCTCACCACGCGACAGGGGTTTCTATGGCTACACCTTC,CASSPRDRGFYGYTF
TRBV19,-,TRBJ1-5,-,TGTGCCAGTAGTACGTTTGGTGGCAGGTATAGCAATCAGCCCCAGCATTTT,CASSTFGGRYSNQPQHF
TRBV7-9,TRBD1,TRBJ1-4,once,TGTGCCAGCAGCATCGGGACAGGGGAGGAAAAACTGTTTTTT,CASSIGTGEEKLFF
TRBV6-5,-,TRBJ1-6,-,TGTGCTGTGGGGGCTCTGGATTCACCCCTCCACTTT,CAVGALDSPLHF
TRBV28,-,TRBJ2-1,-,TGTGCCAGCAGCCTAATAGGAACCGGGACAACCTTGGGCAATGAGCAGTTCTTC,CASSLIGTGTTLGNEQFF
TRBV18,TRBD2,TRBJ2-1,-,TGTGCCAGCTCACCGGGACTAGCGGGTAACAATGAGCAGTTCTTC,CASSPGLAGNNEQFF
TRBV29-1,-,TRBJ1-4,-,TGCAGCGTTGAAGATGGGACTAAGAATGAAAAACTGTTTTTT,CSVEDGTKNEKLFF
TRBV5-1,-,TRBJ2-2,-,TGCGCCAGCAAGGTGGTAACGGGGAACACCGGGGAGCTGTTTTTT,CASKVVTGNTGELFF
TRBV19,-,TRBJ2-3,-,TGTGCCAGTACCCCCCGAGGTAGAGCTGGAGATACGCAGTATTTT,CASTPRGRAGDTQYF
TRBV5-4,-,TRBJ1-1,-,TGTGCCAGCAGCTCGGGGACAACCCGACTAAACACTGAAGCTTTCTTT,CASSSGTTRLNTEAFF
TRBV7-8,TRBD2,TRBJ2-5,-,TGTGCCAGCAGCCCGGGACTAGCGGGCTACAATTGGGAGACCCAGTACTTC,CASSPGLAGYNWETQYF
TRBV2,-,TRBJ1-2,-,TGTGCCACCTTCATCAGACCAGGGGCGGGCGGCTACACCTTC,CATFIRPGAGGYTF
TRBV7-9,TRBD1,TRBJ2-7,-,TGTGCCAGCAGCTTAGGAGGGGGCAGCGACGAGCAGTACTTC,CASSLGGGSDEQYF
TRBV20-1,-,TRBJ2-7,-,TGCAGTGCTCCGGACTCTTGGGAGCAGTACTTC,CSAPDSWEQYF
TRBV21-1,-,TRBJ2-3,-,TGTGCCAGCAGCAAAAATGGGACTAGCGGGGGGGCGTTTACAGATACGCAGTATTTT,CASSKNGTSGGAFTDTQYF
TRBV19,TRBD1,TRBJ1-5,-,TGTGCCAGTAGTGCCAGGGGGCCCGCTGGGGATCAGCCCCAGCATTTT,CASSARGPAGDQPQHF
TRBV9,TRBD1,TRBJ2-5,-,TGTGCCAGCAGCGTAACAGGGGTGGTCCAAGAGACCCAGTACTTC,CASSVTGVVQETQYF
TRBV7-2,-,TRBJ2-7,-,TGTGCCAGCAGCTTAGCGATCCGCAGACGGGGGAGCTCCTACGAGCAGTACTTC,CASSLAIRRRGSSYEQYF
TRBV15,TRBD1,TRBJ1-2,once,TGTGCCACCAGCTCACGGACAGGGGCCCCAGGTGGCTACACCTTC,CATSSRTGAPGGYTF
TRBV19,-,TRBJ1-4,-,TGTGCCAGTAGTAGGGGACTGACTAATGAAAAACTGTTTTTT,CASSRGLTNEKLFF
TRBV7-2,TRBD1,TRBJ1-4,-,TGTGCCAGCACGAAAACGGGACAGGGGTTTGAAAAACTGTTTTTT,CASTKTGQGFEKLFF
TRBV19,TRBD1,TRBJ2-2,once,TGTGCCGCACGACAGGGGGCGAATGTTCCCGGGGAGCTGTTTTTT,CAARQGANVPGELFF
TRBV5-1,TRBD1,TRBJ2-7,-,TGCGCCAGCAGCTTGGGGCCAATGACAGGGAGCTCCTACGAGCAGTACTTC,CASSLGPMTGSSYEQYF
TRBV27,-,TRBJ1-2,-,TGTGCCAGCAGTATGATACAGGGTAATGGCTACACCTTC,CASSMIQGNGYTF
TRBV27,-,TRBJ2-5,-,TGTGCCAGCAGTTTCGGGGTTGGAGAGACCCAGTACTTC,CASSFGVGETQYF
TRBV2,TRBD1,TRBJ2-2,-,TGTGCCAGCAGTGTTTACAGGGGGACCGGGGAGCTGTTTTTT,CASSVYRGTGELFF
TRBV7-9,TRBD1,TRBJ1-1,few,TGTGCCAGCAGCCAACCCACAAGGGACAGTTTGAACACTGAAGCTTTCTTT,CASSQPTRDSLNTEAFF
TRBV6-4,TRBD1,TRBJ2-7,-,TGTGCCAGCAGTCCCGGGACAGGTTCCTACGAGCAGTACTTC,CASSPGTGSYEQYF
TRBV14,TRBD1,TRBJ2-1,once,TGTGCCAGCAGCCAAGATTCAGGGGGACCCTTTTCCTACAATGAGCAGTTCTTC,CASSQDSGGPFSYNEQFF
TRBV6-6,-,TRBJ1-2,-,TGTGCCAGCAGTTACTCGCCCAGGAATGGCTACACCTTC,CASSYSPRNGYTF
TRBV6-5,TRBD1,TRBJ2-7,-,TGTGCCAGCAGTTCCCCGGGACAGGGAGCCTACGAGCAGTACTTC,CASSSPGQGAYEQYF
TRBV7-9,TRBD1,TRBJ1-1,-,TGTGCCAGCAGCGCAAACAGGGGAACTGAAGCTTTCTTT,CASSANRGTEAFF
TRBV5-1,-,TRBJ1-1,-,TGCGCCAGCAGCTTGGGTAGCACTGAAGCTTTCTTT,CASSLGSTEAFF
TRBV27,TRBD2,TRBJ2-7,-,TGTGCCAGCAGTTGGGTAGCGGGTGTCCGATACGAGCAGTACTTC,CASSWVAGVRYEQYF
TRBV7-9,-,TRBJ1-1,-,TGTGCCAGCAGCCCCTTGGGAGCGGTGGGGGGCACTGAAGCTTTCTTT,CASSPLGAVGGTEAFF
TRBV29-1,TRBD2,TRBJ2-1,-,TGCAGCGAGCGACTAGCGGATGGGGGTTACAATGAGCAGTTCTTC,CSERLADGGYNEQFF